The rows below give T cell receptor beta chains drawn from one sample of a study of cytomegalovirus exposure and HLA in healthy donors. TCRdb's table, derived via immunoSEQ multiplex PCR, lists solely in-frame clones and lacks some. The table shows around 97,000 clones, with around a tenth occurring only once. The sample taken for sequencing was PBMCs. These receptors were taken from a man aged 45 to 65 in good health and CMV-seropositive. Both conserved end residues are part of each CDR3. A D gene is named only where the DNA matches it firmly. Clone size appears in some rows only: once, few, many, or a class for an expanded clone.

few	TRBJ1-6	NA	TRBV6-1	CASSDRIDSPLHF	TGTGCCAGCAGTGACAGAATCGATTCACCCCTCCACTTT
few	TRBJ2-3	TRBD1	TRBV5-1	CASSLYWDSSTDTQYF	TGCGCCAGCAGCTTGTACTGGGACAGTAGCACAGATACGCAGTATTTT
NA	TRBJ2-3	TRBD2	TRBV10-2	CASKAGAGADTQYF	TGCGCCAGCAAGGCGGGAGCGGGCGCAGATACGCAGTATTTT
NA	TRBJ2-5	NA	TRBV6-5	CASSTFLQETQYF	TGTGCCAGCAGTACATTCCTCCAAGAGACCCAGTACTTC
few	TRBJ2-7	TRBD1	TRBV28	CASSPADRSTYEQYF	TGTGCCAGCAGTCCGGCGGACAGGAGTACCTACGAGCAGTACTTC
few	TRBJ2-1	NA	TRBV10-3	CAISEQSSYNEQFF	TGTGCCATCAGTGAACAGAGCTCCTACAATGAGCAGTTCTTC
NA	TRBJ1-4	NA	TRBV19	CASLRQARSLRDEKLFF	TGTGCCAGTCTCCGGCAGGCCCGATCCCTGCGGGATGAAAAACTGTTTTTT
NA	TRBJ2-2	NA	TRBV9	CASSVAGSTGELFF	TGTGCCAGCAGCGTAGCGGGATCTACCGGGGAGCTGTTTTTT
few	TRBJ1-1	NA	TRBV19	CASSRQFDTEAFF	TGTGCCAGTAGTCGACAGTTCGACACTGAAGCTTTCTTT
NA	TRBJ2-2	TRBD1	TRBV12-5	CASGLWAGGRTGELFF	TGTGCTAGTGGTTTGTGGGCAGGGGGCCGGACCGGGGAGCTGTTTTTT
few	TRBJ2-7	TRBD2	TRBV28	CASTGGGTSGTYEQYF	TGTGCCAGCACGGGCGGAGGGACTAGCGGGACCTACGAGCAGTACTTC
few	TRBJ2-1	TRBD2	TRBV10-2	CASSVLAGDYNEQFF	TGCGCCAGCAGTGTACTAGCGGGAGATTACAATGAGCAGTTCTTC
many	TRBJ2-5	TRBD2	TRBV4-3	CASSQDFAGGTQETQYF	TGCGCCAGCAGCCAAGATTTCGCCGGGGGGACTCAAGAGACCCAGTACTTC
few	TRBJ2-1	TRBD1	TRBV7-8	CASSSGGSYNEQFF	TGTGCCAGCAGCTCAGGGGGCTCATACAATGAGCAGTTCTTC
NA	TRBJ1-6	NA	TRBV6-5	CASSWTSTGYNSPLHF	TGTGCCAGCAGTTGGACATCCACCGGCTATAATTCACCCCTCCACTTT
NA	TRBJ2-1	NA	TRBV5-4	CASSLINEQFF	TGTGCCAGCAGCTTGATAAATGAGCAGTTCTTC